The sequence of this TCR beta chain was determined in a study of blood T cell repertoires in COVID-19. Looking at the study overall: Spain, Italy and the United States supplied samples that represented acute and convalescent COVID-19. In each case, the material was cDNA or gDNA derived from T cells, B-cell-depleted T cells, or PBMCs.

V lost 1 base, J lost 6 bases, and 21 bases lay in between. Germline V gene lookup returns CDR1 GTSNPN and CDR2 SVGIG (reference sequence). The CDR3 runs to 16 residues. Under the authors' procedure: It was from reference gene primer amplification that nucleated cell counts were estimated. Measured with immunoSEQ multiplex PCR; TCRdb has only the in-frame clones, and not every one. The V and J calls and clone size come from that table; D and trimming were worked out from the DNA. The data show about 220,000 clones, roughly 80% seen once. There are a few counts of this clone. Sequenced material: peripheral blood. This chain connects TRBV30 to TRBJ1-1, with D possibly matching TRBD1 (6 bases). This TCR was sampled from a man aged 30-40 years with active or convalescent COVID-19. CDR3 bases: TGTGCCTGGAGTGACAGGGCGCCCCGGATGGGCTCTGAAGCTTTCTTT. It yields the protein CAWSDRAPRMGSEAFF.